This record concerns one T cell receptor beta chain sequence. Its antigen is currently not known. There are no base qualities to consult, and no much larger clone falls within one base. The germline V gene provides CDR1 SGDLS and CDR2 YYNGEE. The CDR3 sequence holds 14 residues, the cysteine and phenylalanine included. Kept here is only the CDR3 DNA, which spans 42 bases and is read in frame from base 1. V ends up 0 bases short and J 7 bases short, with an unmatched junction base count of 4. Moderately to severely active disease, a Clinical Activity Score of at least 3, a NOSPECS grade of at least 4, and a duration under 3 months were present in ophthalmopathy patients. The study excluded patients with uncontrolled infections, other autoimmune diseases, pregnancy or lactation. Diagnoses were established on the basis of clinical symptoms, serum thyroxine and TRAb, thyroid ultrasound, and orbital computed tomography. Ficoll-Paque density gradient centrifugation was used to isolate PBMCs from 8 to 10 ml of fresh peripheral blood. Total RNA was extracted with Trizol reagent, and quality was checked on an Agilent 2100 Bioanalyzer.

This entry belongs to a study of T cells in Graves' hyperthyroidism and ophthalmopathy (dated by TCRdb to 2018 to 2020). Background for the entire study: Peripheral blood samples were taken at initial diagnosis, before any treatment was given. To identify TCR V-J signatures that set the groups apart, the researchers used a discovery cohort of approximately 98 patients, made up of under 45 with Graves' ophthalmopathy and about 59 with stable Graves' hyperthyroidism. Prospective prediction of ophthalmopathy was tested in an independent validation cohort consisting of 18 to 20 hyperthyroidism patients and 15 or so patients who later progressed to ophthalmopathy. The roughly 100 discovery patients were randomly divided into training and test sets at a 7:3 ratio. The study also compared thyroid tissue and blood T-cell repertoires from several Graves' hyperthyroidism patients. Following sampling, methimazole starting at 30 mg daily was given to hyperthyroidism patients, and high-dose intravenous methylprednisolone was given to ophthalmopathy patients. The paper reports TCR Vbeta CDR3 sequencing of 130 to 150 peripheral blood samples: some 44 ophthalmopathy, under 80 hyperthyroidism and approximately 17 progressor patients.

Here is what the overall study found, with its caveats: Sample size was not statistically predetermined, and investigators were not blinded to group allocation. A 13 V-J signature model separated ophthalmopathy from stable hyperthyroidism, with approximately 87% sensitivity and about 81% specificity in cross-validation and 80%/75% in testing. In validation, progression to ophthalmopathy was predicted by the model with 70.59% sensitivity and under 85% specificity, a median of about 6.4 months before onset. Most expanded thyroid clonotypes (frequency above 0.001) were also detected in blood, a finding suggesting that blood repertoires may reflect thyroid immune responses.

The TCR beta CDR3 regions were amplified from the RNA transcripts. The TCR CDR3 was subjected to a first round of RT-PCR using the HTBI primer set and the Qiagen OneStep RT-PCR kit. The libraries were constructed in a second round of multiplex PCR and then size-selected and purified. Libraries were sequenced paired-end with 100 bp reads on an Illumina HiSeq2000. On the authors' methods: SOAPnuke was used to process the raw data, removing reads that contained adapters or uncalled bases, had a mean Phred below 15, or lacked an exact match to the constant primer or identifier. COPE v1.2.5 was used to merge high-quality paired reads, and clonotypes were defined as unique nucleotide sequences. MiTCR v1.1 was used to align clonotypes to the IMGT TRBV, TRBD and TRBJ reference segments. The analysis was restricted to V-J combinations with a frequency above 0.0001, which together covered 99.2% of the repertoires. A TCS score was defined as the ratio of F50 (clonal expansion) to E x V (chaos), with BLOSUM62-based TCRdist applied between CDR3 peptides within each V-J. Welch's t-statistics and random forest reduced around 550 V-J features to 13, which were used in a naive Bayes classifier (R e1071). TCRdb trimmed the raw reads at Q25, called clones with MiXCR and kept productive beta chains. Each CDR3 protein gets just one entry, which takes the most common genes and DNA from the rows behind it. Here the V and J calls rest on TCRdb's processing, not on the authors' analysis. The sample table lists about 640,000 distinct CDR3 sequences, around 21% of them with a count of one. In total, the top ten clones hold about 34% of the sample.

The origin of this receptor is a man aged 30 to 45 with Graves' ophthalmopathy. The rearrangement combines TRBV9 with TRBJ1-5; TRBD1 fits 7 bases in the junction. Specimen: blood. The nucleotide sequence is given as TGTGCCAGCAGCGTAGGGACAGGCGGACAGCCCCAGCATTTT. The translation is CASSVGTGGQPQHF.